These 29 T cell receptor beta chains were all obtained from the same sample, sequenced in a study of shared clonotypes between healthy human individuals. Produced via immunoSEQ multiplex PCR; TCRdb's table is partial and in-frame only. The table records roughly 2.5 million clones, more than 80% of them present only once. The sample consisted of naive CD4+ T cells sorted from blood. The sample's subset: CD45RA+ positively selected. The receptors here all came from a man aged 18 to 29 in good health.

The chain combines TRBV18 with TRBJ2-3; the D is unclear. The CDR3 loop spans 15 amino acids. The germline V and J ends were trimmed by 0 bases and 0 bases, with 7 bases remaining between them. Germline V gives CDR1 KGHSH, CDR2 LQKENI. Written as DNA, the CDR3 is TGTGCCAGCTCACCACCTTACGGAAGCACAGATACGCAGTATTTT. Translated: CASSPPYGSTDTQYF.

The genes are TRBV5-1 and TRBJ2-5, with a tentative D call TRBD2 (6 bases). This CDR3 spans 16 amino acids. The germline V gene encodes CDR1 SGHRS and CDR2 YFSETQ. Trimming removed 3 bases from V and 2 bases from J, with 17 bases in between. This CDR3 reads CASSSRRGALQETQYF. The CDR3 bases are TGCGCCAGCAGCTCAAGGCGCGGGGCCTTACAAGAGACCCAGTACTTC. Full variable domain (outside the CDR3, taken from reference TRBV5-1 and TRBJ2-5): KAGVTQTPRYLIKTRGQQVTLSCSPISGHRSVSWYQQTPGQGLQFLFEYFSETQRNKGNFPGRFSGRQFSNSRSEMNVSTLELGDSALYLCASSSRRGALQETQYFGPGTRLLVL.

The CDR3 sequence: CASSYEGRVRDEQYF. As DNA, the CDR3 is TGTGCCAGCAGTTACGAGGGGCGGGTTAGAGACGAGCAGTACTTC. The rearrangement uses TRBV6-6 and TRBJ2-7; the D call may be TRBD1 or TRBD2 (5 bases each). Trimming cost V 2 bases and J 5 bases, with 16 bases left between them. The CDR3 is 15 residues long. Per the germline V gene, CDR1 is MNHNY and CDR2 is SVGAGI (reference sequence).

The CDR3 DNA reads TGTGCCAGCAGTGAGGCGGGAGGGCCGGGTGAGCAGTACTTC. Translated, it gives CASSEAGGPGEQYF. This chain connects TRBV6-1 to TRBJ2-7, with 9 bases identical to TRBD2. After removal of 3 bases from V and 7 bases from J, the junction contained 7 bases not matched to a gene. CDR3 length equals 14 residues. Germline assignment: CDR1 MNHNS and CDR2 SASEGT.

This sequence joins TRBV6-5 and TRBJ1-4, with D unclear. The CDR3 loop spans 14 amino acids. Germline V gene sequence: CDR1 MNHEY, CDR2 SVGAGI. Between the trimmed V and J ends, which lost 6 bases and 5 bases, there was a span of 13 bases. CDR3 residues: CASRPSYGNEKLFF. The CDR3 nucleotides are TGTGCCAGCAGACCGTCCTACGGGAATGAAAAACTGTTTTTT.

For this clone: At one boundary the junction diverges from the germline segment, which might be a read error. DNA for the CDR3: TGTGCCTGGAGTGGCAACCTATTTCGCGGAGGGGACTTC. This gives the protein CAWSGNLFRGGDF. J is TRBJ2-7 and V is TRBV30; D may be TRBD2 (6 bases). This CDR3 contains 13 residues. Germline assignment: CDR1 GTSNPN and CDR2 SVGIG (reference sequence).

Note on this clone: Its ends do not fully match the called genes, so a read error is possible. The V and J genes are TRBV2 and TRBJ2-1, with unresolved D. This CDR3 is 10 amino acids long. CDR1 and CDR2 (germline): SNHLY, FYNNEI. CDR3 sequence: CASSEFVLLF. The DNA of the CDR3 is TGTGCCAGCAGTGAATTCGTGCTTCTCTTC.

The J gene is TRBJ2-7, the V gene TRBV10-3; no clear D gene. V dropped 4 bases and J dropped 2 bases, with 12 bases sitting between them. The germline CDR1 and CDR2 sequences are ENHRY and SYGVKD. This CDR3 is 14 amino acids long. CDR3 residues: CAISGPQRTYEQYF. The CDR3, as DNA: TGTGCCATCAGTGGCCCACAGAGAACCTACGAGCAGTACTTC.

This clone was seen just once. The CDR3 loop is CASSPDREYGYTF. CDR3 coding DNA: TGTGCCAGCAGCCCGGACAGGGAATATGGCTACACCTTC. V gene TRBV9 combines with J gene TRBJ1-2; 8 nucleotides agree with TRBD1. The trim removed 4 bases at V and 5 bases at J, leaving 4 bases unmatched. Per the germline V gene, CDR1 is SGDLS and CDR2 is YYNGEE. The length of the CDR3 is 13 residues.

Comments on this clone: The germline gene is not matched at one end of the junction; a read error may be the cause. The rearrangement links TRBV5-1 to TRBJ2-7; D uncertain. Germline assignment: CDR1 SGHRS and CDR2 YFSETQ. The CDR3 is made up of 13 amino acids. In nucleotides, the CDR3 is TGCGCCAGCAGCTTGGACAGTCCCCAACGACGAGACTTC. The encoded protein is CASSLDSPQRRDF.

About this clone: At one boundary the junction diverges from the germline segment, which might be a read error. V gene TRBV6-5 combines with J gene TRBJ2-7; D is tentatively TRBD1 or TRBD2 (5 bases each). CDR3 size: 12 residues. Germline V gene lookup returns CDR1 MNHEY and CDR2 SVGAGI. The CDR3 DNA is TGTGCCAGCATCTCACCGAGCGGAGTAGGGGACTTC. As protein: CASISPSGVGDF.

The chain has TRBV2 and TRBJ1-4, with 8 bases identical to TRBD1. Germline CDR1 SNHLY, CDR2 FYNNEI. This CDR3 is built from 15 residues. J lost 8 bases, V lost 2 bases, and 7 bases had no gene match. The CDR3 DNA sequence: TGTGCCAGCAGTGAAAGGGGACAGGCAGGAGAAAAACTGTTTTTT. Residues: CASSERGQAGEKLFF. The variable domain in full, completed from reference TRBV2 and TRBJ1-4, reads EPEVTQTPSHQVTQMGQEVILRCVPISNHLYFYWYRQILGQKVEFLVSFYNNEISEKSEIFDDQFSVERPDGSNFTLKIRSTKLEDSAMYFCASSERGQAGEKLFFGSGTQLSVL.

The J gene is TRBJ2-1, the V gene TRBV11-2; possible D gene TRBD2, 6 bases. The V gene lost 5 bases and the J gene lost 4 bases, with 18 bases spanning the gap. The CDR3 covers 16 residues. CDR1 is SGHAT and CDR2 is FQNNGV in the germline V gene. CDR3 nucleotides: TGTGCCAGCAGCCTTCCCACCAGGACTACATACAATGAGCAGTTCTTC. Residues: CASSLPTRTTYNEQFF.

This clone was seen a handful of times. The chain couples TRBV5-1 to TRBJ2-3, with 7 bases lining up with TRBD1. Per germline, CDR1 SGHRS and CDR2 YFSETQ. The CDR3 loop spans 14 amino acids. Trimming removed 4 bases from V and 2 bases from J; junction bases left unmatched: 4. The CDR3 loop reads CASSQGQNTDTQYF. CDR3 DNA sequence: TGCGCCAGCAGCCAGGGACAGAACACAGATACGCAGTATTTT.

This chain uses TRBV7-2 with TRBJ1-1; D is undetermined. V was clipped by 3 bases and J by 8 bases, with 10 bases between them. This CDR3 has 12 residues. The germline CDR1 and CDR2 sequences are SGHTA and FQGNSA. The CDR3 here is CASSFLVREAFF. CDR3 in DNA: TGTGCCAGCAGCTTTCTTGTCCGGGAAGCTTTCTTT.

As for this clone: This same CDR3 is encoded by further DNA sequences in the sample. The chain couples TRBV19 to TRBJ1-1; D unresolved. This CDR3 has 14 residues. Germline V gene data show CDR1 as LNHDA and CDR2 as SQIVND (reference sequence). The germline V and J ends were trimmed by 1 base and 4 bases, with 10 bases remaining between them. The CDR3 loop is CASSIGQRGTEAFF. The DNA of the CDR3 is TGTGCCAGTAGTATAGGCCAACGGGGCACTGAAGCTTTCTTT.

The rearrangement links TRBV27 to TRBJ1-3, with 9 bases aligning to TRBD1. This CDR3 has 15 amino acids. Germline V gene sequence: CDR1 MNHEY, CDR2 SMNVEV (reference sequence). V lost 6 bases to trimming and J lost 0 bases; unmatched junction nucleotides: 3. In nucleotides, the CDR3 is TGTGCCAGCAGGAGACAGGGGGACTCTGGAAACACCATATATTTT. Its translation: CASRRQGDSGNTIYF.

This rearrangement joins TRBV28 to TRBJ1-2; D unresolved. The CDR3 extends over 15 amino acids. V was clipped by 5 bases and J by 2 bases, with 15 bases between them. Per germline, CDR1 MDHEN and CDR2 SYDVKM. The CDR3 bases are TGTGCCAGCAGTGGGGTGGGCCCGGTCAACTATGGCTACACCTTC. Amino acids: CASSGVGPVNYGYTF.

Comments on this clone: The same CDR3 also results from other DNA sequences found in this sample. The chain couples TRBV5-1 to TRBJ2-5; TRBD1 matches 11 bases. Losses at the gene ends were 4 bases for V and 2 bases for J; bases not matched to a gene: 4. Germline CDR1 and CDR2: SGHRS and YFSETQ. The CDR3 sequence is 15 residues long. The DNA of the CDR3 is TGCGCCAGCAGCACGGGGACAGGGGGTCAAGAGACCCAGTACTTC. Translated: CASSTGTGGQETQYF.

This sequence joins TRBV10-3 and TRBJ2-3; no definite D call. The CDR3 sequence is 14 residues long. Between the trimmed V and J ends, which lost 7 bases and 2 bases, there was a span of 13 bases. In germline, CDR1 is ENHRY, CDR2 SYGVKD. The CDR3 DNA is TGTGCCATCAACGTGGGGAACTTCACAGATACGCAGTATTTT. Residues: CAINVGNFTDTQYF.

This CDR3 is CAWSVHRTSGSTDTQYF. The DNA for the CDR3 is TGTGCCTGGAGTGTCCATCGGACTAGCGGGAGCACAGATACGCAGTATTTT. V and J are TRBV30 and TRBJ2-3, with 11 bases that match TRBD2. This CDR3 spans 17 amino acids. After removal of 0 bases from V and 0 bases from J, the junction contained 5 bases not matched to a gene. Germline loops: CDR1 GTSNPN, CDR2 SVGIG (reference sequence).

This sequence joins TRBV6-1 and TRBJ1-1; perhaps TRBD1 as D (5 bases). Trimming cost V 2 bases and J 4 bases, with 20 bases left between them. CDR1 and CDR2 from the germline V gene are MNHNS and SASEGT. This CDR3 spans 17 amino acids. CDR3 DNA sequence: TGTGCCAGCAGTGAATTGGGCAATGGGGCCGTCCTCACTGAAGCTTTCTTT. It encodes CASSELGNGAVLTEAFF.

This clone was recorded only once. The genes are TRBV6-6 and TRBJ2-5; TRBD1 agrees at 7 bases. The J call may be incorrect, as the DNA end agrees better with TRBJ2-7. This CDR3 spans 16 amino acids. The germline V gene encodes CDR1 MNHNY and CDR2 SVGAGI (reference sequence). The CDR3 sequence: CASSYPGQVRSYEQYF. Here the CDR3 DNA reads TGTGCCAGCAGTTACCCTGGACAGGTACGCTCCTACGAGCAGTACTTC.

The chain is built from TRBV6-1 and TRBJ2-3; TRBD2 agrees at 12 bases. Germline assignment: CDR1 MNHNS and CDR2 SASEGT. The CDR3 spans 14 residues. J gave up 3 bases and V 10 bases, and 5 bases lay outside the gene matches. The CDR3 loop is CATRGTSGTDTQYF. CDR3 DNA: TGTGCCACCCGGGGGACTAGCGGGACAGATACGCAGTATTTT.

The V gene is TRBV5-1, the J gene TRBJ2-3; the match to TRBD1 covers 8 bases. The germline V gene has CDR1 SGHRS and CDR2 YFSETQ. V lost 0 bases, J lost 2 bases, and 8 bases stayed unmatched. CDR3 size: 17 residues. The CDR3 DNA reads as TGCGCCAGCAGCTTGGCGCGTAAACAGGGGGTCACAGATACGCAGTATTTT. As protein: CASSLARKQGVTDTQYF.

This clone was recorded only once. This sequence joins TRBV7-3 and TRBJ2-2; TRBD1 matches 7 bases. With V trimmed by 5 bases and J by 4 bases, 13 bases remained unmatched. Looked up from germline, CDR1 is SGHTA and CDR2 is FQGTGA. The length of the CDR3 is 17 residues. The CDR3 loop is CASSQQVGTARTGELFF. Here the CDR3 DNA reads TGTGCCAGCAGCCAGCAAGTGGGGACAGCGCGCACCGGGGAGCTGTTTTTT.

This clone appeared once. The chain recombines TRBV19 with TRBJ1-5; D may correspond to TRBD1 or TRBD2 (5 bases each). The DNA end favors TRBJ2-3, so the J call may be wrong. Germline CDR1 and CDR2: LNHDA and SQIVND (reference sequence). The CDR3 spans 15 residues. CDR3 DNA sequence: TGTGCCAGTAGTCAGAGGGGCGATAGCAATCAGCCCCAGTATTTT. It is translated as CASSQRGDSNQPQYF.

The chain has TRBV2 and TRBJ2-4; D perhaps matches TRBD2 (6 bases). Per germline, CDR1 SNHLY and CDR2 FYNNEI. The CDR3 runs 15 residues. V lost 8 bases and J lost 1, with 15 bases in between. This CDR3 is CASRGLIGAKNIQYF. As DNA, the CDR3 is TGTGCCAGCCGGGGACTCATTGGTGCCAAAAACATTCAGTACTTC.

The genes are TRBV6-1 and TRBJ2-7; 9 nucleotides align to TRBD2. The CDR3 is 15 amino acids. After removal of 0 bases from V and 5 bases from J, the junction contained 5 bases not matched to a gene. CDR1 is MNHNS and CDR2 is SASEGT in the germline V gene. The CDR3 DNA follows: TGTGCCAGCAGTGAAGCCTTAGCGGGAGCACACGAGCAGTACTTC. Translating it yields CASSEALAGAHEQYF.